The following is a TCR beta chain sequence with its context. This clone was detected a few times. No antigen is known for it. Base qualities are not recorded, but no much larger clone differs from it by a single base. The data derive from a study of T cell responses to AZD1222 COVID-19 vaccine (TCRdb year 2021). With respect to the entire study: A total of 230 to 250 trial participants underwent TCR sequencing, of whom 200 to 220 received two doses of AZD1222 and 26 received two doses of the MenACWY control vaccine. Trial participants were enrolled by age into 18-55, 56-69 and 70-plus year subgroups, with roughly 150, 30 and 60 TCR-sequenced participants respectively. The paper as a whole reports these results and caveats: Reportedly, almost half of the unique spike-specific TCRs recognized epitopes lying outside the regions that are mutated in the B.1.351 and B.1.1.7 variants. Participants were mostly white British and included more females than males, and it was suggested by the authors that clonal diversity may have been underestimated. Because no samples from the day 14 peak response were available, repertoires could be characterized only after the peak T cell response. Conclusions about previously exposed vaccinees are limited, since just five or six AZD1222 recipients were seropositive for SARS-CoV-2 at baseline. After two AZD1222 doses, spike-specific TCR breadth and depth were significantly higher than at day 0 and than in MenACWY recipients. Vaccine-associated CD4 TCRs spanned the whole spike protein, with dominant responses in regions 160-218 and 743-854. The 56-69-year group was small, and its depth increase did not reach significance, likely because of low power.

The sample's time point, from its label and the paper: about 28 days (+/-7) after the second vaccine dose. In light of the paper, this sample's treatment or condition label describes: meningococcal conjugate vaccine given as trial control. Samples from vaccinated people were obtained from the UK trials COV001 and COV002, which included a single-blind randomized controlled phase 2/3 trial of AZD1222 (ChAdOx1 nCoV-19) in healthy adults. For TCRbeta chain sequencing, PBMC samples were collected from trial participants at day 0 and at day 28 after the second dose. There are 13 amino acids in the CDR3, from cysteine to phenylalanine inclusive. This entry keeps only the CDR3 DNA: 39 bases, framed from base 1. CDR1 ENHRY and CDR2 SYGVKD were looked up in the germline V gene. The junction shows trimming of 6 bases on V and 7 bases on J, and the gene matches do not reach 3 bases of it. The CDR3 regions of human TCRbeta chains were analyzed by immunosequencing. The source study handled its data this way. Repertoire TCRs were matched against a reference library of SARS-CoV-2-specific TCRs generated with the MIRA antigen-specificity platform. Breadth meant the fraction of unique TCRs that were SARS-CoV-2-associated, whereas depth meant the fraction of total T cells that were SARS-CoV-2-associated. Using the MIRA data, each spike-specific TCR was assigned both to the spike region to which the TCR was reactive and to a CD4 or CD8 class. Log10-transformed breadth and depth values were compared by one-way ANOVA with Sidak's multiple comparisons tests. TCRdb retrieved this table from immuneACCESS and kept in-frame rearrangements only. Not all clones are present; in checked studies, unresolved V genes account for under half, and no reason is known for the remainder. That table gives V, J and clone size, and the DNA gave D and trimming. In this sample the table shows about 66,000 clones, about 88% of which occur a single time. The ten largest clones represent more than 4.5% of the sample.

Rearrangement joined TRBV10-3 to TRBJ1-4; 9 of the junction bases match TRBD1. Specimen: peripheral blood, collected 28 days after the second dose of the MenACWY control vaccine. The source is an adult who received the MenACWY meningococcal vaccine as a control. The CDR3 reads as follows: CAISGTGREKLFF. At the DNA level, the sequence is TGTGCCATCAGCGGGACAGGGCGTGAAAAACTGTTTTTT.